These 16 T cell receptor beta chains originate from one sample sequenced in a study of T cell responses to AZD1222 COVID-19 vaccine. Assay: immunoSEQ multiplex PCR; the TCRdb copy retains only in-frame clones and omits some. The top ten hold about 7.2% of the sample, which has 150,000 to 200,000 clones, around nine tenths seen once. Sequencing was performed on peripheral blood, taken on day 0 of AZD1222 vaccination. Every receptor here comes from an adult in good health.

The gene calls are TRBV19 and TRBJ2-3, with D perhaps TRBD1 or TRBD2 (6 bases each). This CDR3 has 18 amino acids. Germline CDR1 reads LNHDA; CDR2 reads SQIVND (reference sequence). Trimming removed 3 bases from V and 0 bases from J, with 19 bases in between. The CDR3 DNA is TGTGCCAGTAGTATTCGGGGGCGGCTCCTAGGGAGCACAGATACGCAGTATTTT. It translates to CASSIRGRLLGSTDTQYF.

The genes are TRBV4-3 and TRBJ1-3; D perhaps matches TRBD1 (5 bases). Looked up from germline, CDR1 is LGHNA and CDR2 is YSLEER. This CDR3 region has 15 residues. The V end was cut by 2 bases, the J end by 4 bases, with 12 bases between. The CDR3 loop is CASSQTRAGGNTIYF. DNA for the CDR3: TGCGCCAGCAGCCAAACAAGGGCAGGGGGAAACACCATATATTTT.

The chain recombines TRBV5-1 with TRBJ2-1; D is possibly TRBD1 (6 bases). The ends were cut back, 4 bases at V and 4 bases at J, with 9 bases in the middle. Germline CDR1 and CDR2: SGHRS and YFSETQ. The CDR3 runs 13 residues. The CDR3 protein is CASSVTGYNEQFF. The CDR3 DNA sequence: TGCGCCAGCAGCGTAACAGGGTACAATGAGCAGTTCTTC.

The V and J genes are TRBV30 and TRBJ1-2; D uncertain. This CDR3 contains 13 residues. The germline CDR1 and CDR2 sequences are GTSNPN and SVGIG (reference sequence). V gave up 2 bases and J gave up 5 bases, with 12 bases separating them. The CDR3 nucleotides are TGTGCCTGGAGTTCGACGGGCGGGTATGGCTACACCTTC. As protein: CAWSSTGGYGYTF.

The chain combines TRBV28 with TRBJ1-2; D uncertain. V was shortened by 3 bases and J by 8 bases, with 13 bases between the two germline ends. Germline CDR1 and CDR2: MDHEN and SYDVKM. The CDR3 sequence is 13 residues long. The DNA for the CDR3 is TGTGCCAGCAGTTTTTTGCAACTTCAAGGCTACACCTTC. Translating it yields CASSFLQLQGYTF.

V and J are TRBV13 and TRBJ1-3, with TRBD1 identical over 11 bases. The CDR3 is 16 residues long. The germline CDR1 and CDR2 sequences are PRHDT and FYEKMQ (reference sequence). The V gene end was trimmed by 5 bases and the J gene end by 7 bases; junction bases not matched to a gene: 10. CDR3 nucleotide sequence: TGTGCCAGCAGCGATACCTCGGGACAGGGGGGGAACACCATATATTTT. Protein: CASSDTSGQGGNTIYF.

This clone showed up just once. The DNA of the CDR3 is TGTGCCAGCAGCTCGACAGGGGCTCACACTGAAGCTTTCTTT. Amino acids: CASSSTGAHTEAFF. The chain joins TRBV6-5 to TRBJ1-1, with 8 bases lining up with TRBD1. Trimming at V came to 6 bases and at J to 3 bases, leaving 6 bases not matched to a gene. The CDR3 spans 14 residues. CDR1 and CDR2 from the germline V gene are MNHEY and SVGAGI.

The V gene is TRBV29-1, the J gene TRBJ1-4; a weak D match, TRBD1 (5 bases). Germline-derived CDR1 and CDR2 are SQVTM and ANQGSEA. The CDR3 is made up of 13 amino acids. The ends were cut back, 6 bases at V and 5 bases at J, with 13 bases in the middle. The CDR3, as DNA: TGCAGCGTGGGGAGGGGCCCGAATGAAAAACTGTTTTTT. It is translated as CSVGRGPNEKLFF.

The chain combines TRBV19 with TRBJ1-1; TRBD1 matches 9 bases. The J segment lost 4 bases and the V segment lost 4 bases, leaving 7 bases of the junction unmatched. Germline V lookup: CDR1 LNHDA, CDR2 SQIVND (reference sequence). The CDR3 extends over 15 amino acids. CDR3 DNA sequence: TGTGCCAGTAGTACGCCGGGACAGGGAGGCACTGAAGCTTTCTTT. This encodes CASSTPGQGGTEAFF.

The sample holds a few counts of this clone. V and J are TRBV5-1 and TRBJ2-5; 7 positions agree with TRBD1. The CDR3 consists of 15 residues. V was pared by 0 bases and J by 4 bases, with 6 bases of the junction left unmatched. CDR1 is SGHRS and CDR2 is YFSETQ in the germline V gene. As DNA, the CDR3 is TGCGCCAGCAGCTTGGGACAGGGCGGTCGAGAGACCCAGTACTTC. Amino acids: CASSLGQGGRETQYF.

The chain carries TRBV12-3 or TRBV12-4 and TRBJ2-3, with TRBD1 identical over 7 bases. CDR3 size: 12 residues. V trimming: 6 bases; J trimming: 7 bases; junction bases outside the gene matches: 4. In DNA form, the CDR3 reads TGTGCCAGCAGCACGACAGGGAATACGCAGTATTTT. This translates into CASSTTGNTQYF.

The chain recombines TRBV24-1 with TRBJ2-1; 9 positions match TRBD1. V shed 4 bases, J shed 6 bases, and the junction held 6 bases outside the gene matches. Germline CDR1 reads KGHDR; CDR2 reads SFDVKD. The CDR3 runs 15 residues. As DNA, the CDR3 is TGTGCCACCAGTGACGCCGGGACAGGGACCAATGAGCAGTTCTTC. Translating it yields CATSDAGTGTNEQFF.

The chain recombines TRBV6-5 with TRBJ1-4; D remains unclear. Between the trimmed V and J ends, which lost 0 bases and 8 bases, there was a span of 10 bases. Germline V gives CDR1 MNHEY, CDR2 SVGAGI. The CDR3 is 14 amino acids. DNA for the CDR3: TGTGCCAGCAGTTACTCGGCGTTAGAGGAAAAACTGTTTTTT. Protein product: CASSYSALEEKLFF.

The V and J genes are TRBV7-2 and TRBJ2-5, with unresolved D. The CDR3 totals 12 residues. Deletions cut 0 bases from V and 5 bases from J, with 4 bases between. From germline, CDR1 is SGHTA and CDR2 FQGNSA. The DNA for the CDR3 is TGTGCCAGCAGCTTAGCGATGGAGACCCAGTACTTC. Protein: CASSLAMETQYF.

Only one count was recorded for this clone. This chain connects TRBV5-8 to TRBJ1-2; no definite D call. V dropped 0 bases and J dropped 3 bases, with 15 bases sitting between them. The CDR3 is made up of 16 amino acids. CDR1 and CDR2 from the germline V gene are SGHTS and YDEGEE. CDR3 sequence reads: CASSLVQEASDYGYTF. CDR3 sequence (DNA): TGTGCCAGCAGCTTGGTGCAAGAGGCCTCAGACTATGGCTACACCTTC.

The V and J genes are TRBV6-1 and TRBJ1-4; D uncertain. The V end lost 3 bases, the J end lost 3 bases, and 11 bases lay between the germline ends. The CDR3 runs 15 residues. Germline CDR1 and CDR2: MNHNS and SASEGT. CDR3 in amino acids: CASSEVRLANEKLFF. The DNA of the CDR3 is TGTGCCAGCAGTGAGGTCAGACTTGCTAATGAAAAACTGTTTTTT.